Listed here are 7 T cell receptor beta chains from one sample, sequenced in a study of T cells in Graves' hyperthyroidism and ophthalmopathy. Authors of the study amplified TCR beta CDR3 regions from RNA transcripts. First-round RT-PCR with HTBI primers amplified the TCR CDR3 region. Via MiXCR, TCRdb re-called the multiplex PCR reads, giving one row per CDR3 protein. The profile shows fewer than 350,000 distinct CDR3 sequences, 15% to 20% of them singletons. Sequencing input: blood. These receptors came from a woman in her 40s with Graves' ophthalmopathy.

In its sample, this clonotype was seen many times. The rearrangement links TRBV10-3 to TRBJ2-5; 12 nucleotides align to TRBD2. CDR1 is ENHRY and CDR2 is SYGVKD in the germline V gene. The ends lost 0 bases at V and 4 bases at J; junction bases unmatched: 9. The CDR3 contains 18 residues. This chain's CDR3 is CAISESVETSGRRETQYF. The DNA of the CDR3 is TGTGCCATCAGTGAGTCGGTCGAGACTAGCGGGAGACGAGAGACCCAGTACTTC.

This clonotype was observed at least ten times. The J gene is TRBJ2-7, the V gene TRBV4-1, with D possibly being TRBD1 (6 bases). The CDR3 length is 15 residues. In germline, CDR1 is MGHRA, CDR2 YSYEKL. Between the trimmed V and J ends, which lost 1 base and 3 bases, there was a span of 13 bases. The CDR3 sequence is CASSQGQEVDYEQYF. The CDR3 nucleotides read TGCGCCAGCAGCCAAGGACAGGAAGTGGACTACGAGCAGTACTTC.

V usage is TRBV5-1 and J usage is TRBJ2-7; D is perhaps TRBD1 (7 bases). Per the germline V gene, CDR1 is SGHRS and CDR2 is YFSETQ. V shed 4 bases and J shed 1 base, with 15 bases lying between them. The CDR3 has 15 amino acids. CDR3 in amino acids: CASSRAGGISYEQYF. The CDR3 DNA reads as TGCGCCAGCAGCAGGGCAGGGGGGATTTCCTACGAGCAGTACTTC.

Only a few counts were recorded for this clonotype. This chain links TRBV15 with TRBJ1-1, with D unresolved. CDR1 is LNHNV and CDR2 is YYDKDF in the germline V gene (reference sequence). Trimming shortened V by 0 bases and J by 6 bases, and 14 bases separated the two germline ends. The CDR3 runs 15 residues. The CDR3, as DNA: TGTGCCACCAGCAGAGATTTCGTAGGGCTGGCTGAAGCTTTCTTT. As protein: CATSRDFVGLAEAFF.

This chain connects TRBV6-1 to TRBJ2-7, with D hard to call. The CDR3 is 13 amino acids. CDR1 MNHNS and CDR2 SASEGT come from the germline V gene. The V gene lost 6 bases and the J gene lost 2 bases, with 11 bases spanning the gap. CDR3 nucleotide sequence: TGTGCCAGCAGCGAGGTCAGTCCCTACGAGCAGTACTTC. This encodes CASSEVSPYEQYF.

As concerns this clonotype: This sequence may be a read error, since a much larger clone differs from it by one base. The conserved final phenylalanine or tryptophan is absent from the CDR3, which likely points to a read error. The V call is TRBV19, the J call TRBJ1-2; no firm D call. The CDR3 consists of 13 residues. The germline V gene has CDR1 LNHDA and CDR2 SQIVND (reference sequence). V lost 5 bases and J lost 1, with 8 bases in between. The CDR3 nucleotides are TGTGCCAGTAGTCCACGTCTTAACTATGGCTACACCGTC. Translating it yields CASSPRLNYGYTV.

V gene TRBV12-3 or TRBV12-4 combines with J gene TRBJ2-7; tentatively, D is TRBD1 (6 bases). V lost 6 bases to trimming and J lost 2 bases, with 20 bases between them. The CDR3 contains 16 residues. The CDR3 region is CASSPSPKGQAYEQYF. The CDR3 coding sequence is TGTGCCAGCAGCCCTAGTCCGAAGGGACAAGCCTACGAGCAGTACTTC.